This is a list of T cell receptor beta chains from one sample in a study of T cell changes during pregnancy in multiple sclerosis. The data were produced by immunoSEQ multiplex PCR, yet TCRdb's version contains in-frame clones alone and is incomplete. The table records approximately 35,000 clones, roughly 92% of them present only once. Sequencing was carried out using PBMCs (not recorded whether the cells were cultured). The origin of the receptors is a female donor with multiple sclerosis, enrolled in a pregnancy study. Both conserved end residues are part of each CDR3. D genes are given only for firm matches. For some rows the clone size is stated as once, few or many, or as a class when expanded; others skip it.

TRBJ2-5 | TRBV18 | - | - | TGTGCCAGCTCACCAAGGACAGAAGAGACCCAGTACTTC | CASSPRTEETQYF
TRBJ2-4 | TRBV4-2 | - | TRBD2 | TGTGCCAGCAGCCAAGTGGGACTAGCGGGAGGGAGGGCAAGGAAAAACATTCAGTACTTC | CASSQVGLAGGRARKNIQYF
TRBJ2-1 | TRBV7-3 | - | TRBD2 | TGTGCCAGCACCATCCTAGCGGGGGGGAACAATGAGCAGTTCTTC | CASTILAGGNNEQFF
TRBJ2-1 | TRBV6-5 | - | - | TGTGCCAGCACCCGCGGGCGTAATGAGCAGTTCTTC | CASTRGRNEQFF
TRBJ2-7 | TRBV19 | - | - | TGTGCCAGTAGGGGTTTGGACGAGCAGTACTTC | CASRGLDEQYF
TRBJ2-7 | TRBV6-6 | - | TRBD1 | TGTGCCAGCAGTTACCCCGACAGGGGCTGGTACGAGCAGTACTTC | CASSYPDRGWYEQYF
TRBJ1-5 | TRBV6-6 | - | - | TGTGCCAGCAGTGACAGGTCGATGGATCAGCCCCAGCATTTT | CASSDRSMDQPQHF
TRBJ2-7 | TRBV5-1 | - | - | TGCGCCAGCAGCTTGCCTCAGGGGCTAGTCGCCTACGAGCAGTACTTC | CASSLPQGLVAYEQYF
TRBJ1-2 | TRBV28 | - | TRBD1 | TGTGCCAGCAGATTGGACAGGGGGCATGGCTACACCTTC | CASRLDRGHGYTF
TRBJ2-2 | TRBV5-1 | - | TRBD2 | TGCGCCAGCAGCTTCGACAGGAGCGGGAGTGTCACCGGGGAGCTGTTTTTT | CASSFDRSGSVTGELFF
TRBJ2-1 | TRBV7-9 | - | - | TGTGCCATCCCGGGGGAAGGGTGGAGAACTTACAATGAGCAGTTCTTC | CAIPGEGWRTYNEQFF
TRBJ2-7 | TRBV7-9 | - | - | TGTGCCAGCAGCTTAGCCTATACCGAGGCGGGTGAGCAGTACTTC | CASSLAYTEAGEQYF
TRBJ2-3 | TRBV28 | once | - | TGTGCCAGCTCTTCCCCCGGGATGGCCCCAGATACGCAGTATTTT | CASSSPGMAPDTQYF
TRBJ2-5 | TRBV6-5 | once | - | TGTGCCAGCAGTTACTCGGCCCTGAACCAAGAGACCCAGTACTTC | CASSYSALNQETQYF
TRBJ2-7 | TRBV12-2 | few | - | TGTGCAAGTCGCCTACCCTCACAGGGGAGCGAGCAGTACTTC | CASRLPSQGSEQYF
TRBJ1-2 | TRBV29-1 | - | - | TGCAGTGGGGGAGGGTCTAACTATGGCTACACCTTC | CSGGGSNYGYTF
TRBJ2-1 | TRBV11-3 | - | - | TGTGCCAGCAGCTTAGGGGGCTCCTACAATGAGCAGTTCTTC | CASSLGGSYNEQFF
TRBJ2-7 | TRBV5-1 | - | TRBD1 | TGCGCCAGCAGCTACCTTCCACAGGGGGCTGAAGTCTACGAGCAGTACTTC | CASSYLPQGAEVYEQYF
TRBJ2-7 | TRBV5-8 | - | - | TGTGCCAGCAGGGAGCAGTACTTC | CASREQYF
TRBJ1-1 | TRBV12-5 | - | - | TGTGCTAGTGGTCTAACAAACACTGAAGCTTTCTTT | CASGLTNTEAFF
TRBJ2-3 | TRBV11-2 | - | - | TGTGCCAGCAGCTTAACCCGGGGATCGGATACGCAGTATTTT | CASSLTRGSDTQYF
TRBJ2-1 | TRBV4-2 | - | TRBD2 | TGTGCCAGCAGCAAGAGACTAGCGGGAGCGGCCAATGAGCAGTTCTTC | CASSKRLAGAANEQFF
TRBJ2-3 | TRBV5-1 | - | TRBD2 | TGCGCCAGCAGCCAGGGCGGGGGGACAGATACGCAGTATTTT | CASSQGGGTDTQYF
TRBJ2-1 | TRBV7-9 | - | TRBD2 | TGTGCCAGCAGCTCACGGGGACTAGCGGGAGGGAGCCTATACAATGAGCAGTTCTTC | CASSSRGLAGGSLYNEQFF
TRBJ1-5 | TRBV5-8 | - | - | TGTGCCAGCCCCCGGGCCGGGGTGAGTGGGCACAATCAGCCCCAGCATTTT | CASPRAGVSGHNQPQHF
TRBJ1-1 | TRBV4-1 | - | TRBD1 | TGCGCCAGCAGCCCGACAGGGGGCACTGAAGCTTTCTTT | CASSPTGGTEAFF
TRBJ2-7 | TRBV7-3 | once | - | TGTGCCAGCAGCTTAACGTCCCAGGGTGACTACGAGCAGTACTTC | CASSLTSQGDYEQYF
TRBJ1-1 | TRBV30 | once | - | TGTGCCTGGGTCGGAGACGGGACTGAAGCTTTCTTT | CAWVGDGTEAFF
TRBJ1-5 | TRBV19 | - | - | TGTGCCAGTATGAACAGGGCCTACAATCAGCCCCAGCATTTT | CASMNRAYNQPQHF
TRBJ2-3 | TRBV28 | - | - | TGTGCCAGCAGTTTAATTCCAGGGTCTACGCAGTATTTT | CASSLIPGSTQYF
TRBJ2-2 | TRBV7-6 | - | - | TGTGCCAGCAGCCCCTTGCTGGACGGCCGGGAGCTGTTTTTT | CASSPLLDGRELFF
TRBJ2-6 | TRBV6-4 | once | - | TGTGCCAGCAGTGACTCGAACTCTGGGGCCAACGTCCTGACTTTC | CASSDSNSGANVLTF
TRBJ1-4 | TRBV4-2 | - | - | TGTGCCAGCAGCCAAGAACAGGGCATTGGACTGTTTTTT | CASSQEQGIGLFF